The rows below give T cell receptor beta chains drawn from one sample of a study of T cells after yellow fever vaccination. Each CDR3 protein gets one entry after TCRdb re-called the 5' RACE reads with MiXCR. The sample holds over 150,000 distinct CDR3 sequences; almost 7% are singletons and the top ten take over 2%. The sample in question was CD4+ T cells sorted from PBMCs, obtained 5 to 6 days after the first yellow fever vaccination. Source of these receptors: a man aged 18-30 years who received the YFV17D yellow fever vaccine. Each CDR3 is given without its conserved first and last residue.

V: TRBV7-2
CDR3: ASSLGAGGPDTQY

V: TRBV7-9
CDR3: ASSSSGASNQPQH

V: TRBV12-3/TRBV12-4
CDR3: ASSLVSETQY

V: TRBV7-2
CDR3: ASSFPTGRQETQY

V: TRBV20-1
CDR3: SALSRGQETQY

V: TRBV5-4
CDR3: ASSPDGGYGYT

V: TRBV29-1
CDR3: SVGGLGQSSYNEQF

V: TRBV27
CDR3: ASTEEGRGWGYT

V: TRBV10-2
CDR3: ASSGSLAGLQETQY

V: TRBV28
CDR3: ASSDVRLPL

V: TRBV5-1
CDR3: ASSWRNGGFGETQY

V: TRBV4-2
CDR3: ASSQDLHSGGESIQY

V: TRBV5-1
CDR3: ASSWSVGGGEQF

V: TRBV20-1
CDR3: SAGTSGGASYNEQF

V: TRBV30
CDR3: AWRAAAQETQY

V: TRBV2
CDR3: ASSPGQTGIYEQY

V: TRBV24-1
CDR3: ATSDASQGKETQY

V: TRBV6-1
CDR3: ASMGSGGSYNEQF

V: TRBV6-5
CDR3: ASSYTDGTGYT

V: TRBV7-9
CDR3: ASSREGGHHEQF

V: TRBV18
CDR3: ASSPMGTSTREQY

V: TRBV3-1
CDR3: ASSRDSLNTGELF

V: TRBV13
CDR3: ASSLGLPGPSYEQY

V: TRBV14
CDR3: ASSQDLFRDAEAF

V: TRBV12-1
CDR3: ASSPGQGGGNEQF

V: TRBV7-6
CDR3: ASSPPLLAGLLDTQY

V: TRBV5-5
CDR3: ASSLGRYTEAF

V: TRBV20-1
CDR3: SARSFGGSGYEQY

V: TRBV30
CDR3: AWRDSSYEQY

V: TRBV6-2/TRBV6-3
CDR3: ASSPRSSGASYEQY

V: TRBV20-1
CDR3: SAPAGGLAEETQY

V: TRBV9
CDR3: ASSGQGGISPLH

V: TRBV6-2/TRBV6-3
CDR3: ASSLGLGEDTIY

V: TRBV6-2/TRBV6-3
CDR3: ASSDSWTQY

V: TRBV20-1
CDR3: SAGKTSGGIKGQF

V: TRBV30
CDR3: AWNRDFTDTQY

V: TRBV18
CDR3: ASSRDSQISGNTIY

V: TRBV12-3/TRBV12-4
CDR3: ASSFRVETQY

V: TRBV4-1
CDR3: ASSQLQGLETQY

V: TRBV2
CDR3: ASRGTGLGTEAF

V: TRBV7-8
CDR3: ASSLLGTPDEKLF

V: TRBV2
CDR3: ASSRQASGNEKLF

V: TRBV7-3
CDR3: ASSSDRDHEQY